This record concerns one T cell receptor (beta chain) sequence. This CDR3 has 17 residues. Germline lookup yields CDR1 SEHNR and CDR2 FQNEAQ (reference sequence). The V and J ends lost 3 bases and 5 bases, in that order; junction bases with no gene match: 12. TCRdb keeps only in-frame clones here, not all; method: immunoSEQ multiplex PCR. The table lists roughly 90,000 clones, almost 97% of them singletons. The data originate from a study of technical replicates of blood from several donors. The clonotype comes from a human donor in good health. This chain joins TRBV7-9 and TRBJ2-2; 7 bases align to TRBD1. Sequenced material: T cells isolated from PBMCs. The CDR3 protein is CASSFQGPTRGTGELFF. The CDR3 DNA reads as TGTGCCAGCAGCTTCCAAGGGCCAACCAGGGGGACCGGGGAGCTGTTTTTT.